These 32 T cell receptor beta chains came from one sample sequenced in a study of graft-versus-host responses after intestinal transplantation. These receptors' antigens are unknown. Assay: immunoSEQ multiplex PCR; the TCRdb copy retains only in-frame clones and omits some. The data contain roughly 90,000 clones, roughly nine tenths of them singletons. This sample comprised unstimulated CD4+ T cells sorted from spleen or lymph node cells, obtained before transplant. The source is a human donor who was the organ donor for an intestinal transplant.

This chain uses TRBV20-1 with TRBJ2-7; D unresolved. The germline gives CDR1 DFQATT, CDR2 SNEGSKA (reference sequence). The CDR3 spans 10 residues. Trimming stripped 3 bases from V and 9 bases from J, with 9 bases between. CDR3 loop: CSARAPGQYF. CDR3 in DNA: TGCAGTGCTAGGGCCCCAGGGCAGTACTTC.

This chain connects TRBV6-6 to TRBJ1-1; D uncertain. The CDR3 contains 13 residues. Germline CDR1 MNHNY, CDR2 SVGAGI (reference sequence). V lost 0 bases and J lost 3, with 5 bases in between. CDR3 in amino acids: CASSYSRDTEAFF. The CDR3 DNA follows: TGTGCCAGCAGTTACTCGCGCGACACTGAAGCTTTCTTT.

The J gene is TRBJ1-2, the V gene TRBV20-1; no firm D call. Germline lookup yields CDR1 DFQATT and CDR2 SNEGSKA (reference sequence). V lost 6 bases and J 8 bases, leaving 13 bases between the germline ends. The CDR3 sequence is 11 residues long. The CDR3 region has the DNA TGCAGTGCGCGGAGAGTTGGGGGCTACACCTTC. It encodes CSARRVGGYTF.

V gene TRBV10-3 combines with J gene TRBJ1-5, with 8 bases that match TRBD1. CDR3 size: 16 residues. The V segment lost 10 bases and the J segment 6 bases; nucleotides outside the gene matches: 17. Germline lookup yields CDR1 ENHRY and CDR2 SYGVKD. CDR3 amino acids: CATQGAPKDGTQPQHF. CDR3 bases: TGTGCCACCCAGGGGGCCCCAAAGGACGGTACTCAGCCCCAGCATTTT.

The chain joins TRBV6-1 to TRBJ2-5, with 11 bases that match TRBD1. V gave up 10 bases and J gave up 5 bases; unmatched junction bases: 9. Germline values: CDR1 MNHNS, CDR2 SASEGT. The CDR3 extends over 14 amino acids. The CDR3 protein is CAMRGDRGRETQYF. The CDR3 DNA sequence: TGTGCCATGAGGGGGGACAGGGGGAGGGAGACCCAGTACTTC.

This chain links TRBV13 with TRBJ2-1, with a tentative D call TRBD2 (6 bases). Trimming removed 1 base from V and 12 bases from J, with 16 bases in between. Per the germline V gene, CDR1 is PRHDT and CDR2 is FYEKMQ (reference sequence). CDR3 size: 14 residues. The CDR3 DNA follows: TGTGCCAGCAGCTTAGCGGGGACCGGGAGATGGCAGTTCTTC. Residues: CASSLAGTGRWQFF.

Regarding this clone: Other DNA sequences in this specimen translate into the identical CDR3. V is TRBV27 and J is TRBJ2-7; TRBD1 matches 11 bases. This CDR3 is built from 14 residues. Germline V lookup: CDR1 MNHEY, CDR2 SMNVEV (reference sequence). V gave up 6 bases and J gave up 4 bases; unmatched junction bases: 5. This CDR3 is CASRRTGGAYEQYF. The CDR3 DNA sequence: TGTGCCAGCAGGAGGACAGGGGGCGCTTACGAGCAGTACTTC.

The CDR3: CASIDRSSYGYTF. CDR3 DNA sequence: TGTGCCAGCATCGACAGGTCCTCCTATGGCTACACCTTC. The chain carries TRBV6-1 and TRBJ1-2, with D maybe TRBD1 (6 bases). V lost 7 bases and J lost 4, with 13 bases in between. The germline CDR1 and CDR2 sequences are MNHNS and SASEGT. This CDR3 is built from 13 residues.

The chain carries TRBV6-1 and TRBJ2-7; possibly TRBD2 for D (5 bases). The CDR3 has 14 residues. Trimming took off 2 bases at V and 3 bases at J, with 11 bases between the two ends. In germline, CDR1 is MNHNS, CDR2 SASEGT. CDR3 sequence (DNA): TGTGCCAGCAGTGAACTGGGAGCCTACTACGAGCAGTACTTC. Its protein product is CASSELGAYYEQYF.

The V and J genes are TRBV11-3 and TRBJ2-7; TRBD2 aligns across 9 bases. Looked up from germline, CDR1 is SGHNT and CDR2 is YENEEA. This CDR3 contains 15 residues. V shed 4 bases, J shed 2 bases, and the junction held 6 bases outside the gene matches. The CDR3 nucleotides read TGTGCCAGCAGCTCGAGTAGCGGGGGAGCCTACGAGCAGTACTTC. Translated, it gives CASSSSSGGAYEQYF.

V and J are TRBV15 and TRBJ1-2, with 7 positions matching TRBD1. With V trimmed by 0 bases and J by 5 bases, 6 bases remained unmatched. Germline values: CDR1 LNHNV, CDR2 YYDKDF (reference sequence). The length of the CDR3 is 15 residues. This CDR3 is CATSRDRDSIYGYTF. The CDR3 DNA follows: TGTGCCACCAGCAGAGATCGGGACAGTATTTATGGCTACACCTTC.

The chain employs TRBV7-9 and TRBJ1-2; D gene uncertain. There are 13 residues in the CDR3. Germline values: CDR1 SEHNR, CDR2 FQNEAQ (reference sequence). Trimming took 0 bases from V and 8 from J, leaving 10 bases between them. CDR3: CASSLARELGYTF. The CDR3 coding sequence is TGTGCCAGCAGCTTAGCGCGGGAGCTCGGCTACACCTTC. The whole variable domain, filled in from reference TRBV7-9 and TRBJ1-2, reads DTGVSQNPRHKITKRGQNVTFRCDPISEHNRLYWYRQTLGQGPEFLTYFQNEAQLEKSRLLSDRFSAERPKGSFSTLEIQRTEQGDSAMYLCASSLARELGYTFGSGTRLTVV.

This clone is a singleton in its sample. This sequence joins TRBV4-2 and TRBJ2-3, with TRBD2 identical over 9 bases. V gave up 1 base and J gave up 8 bases; unmatched junction bases: 13. The CDR3 runs 17 residues. Germline CDR1 reads LGHNA; CDR2 reads YNFKEQ. DNA of the CDR3: TGTGCCAGCAGCCAAGGGGATAGCGGGAGCCCCCAGGGTACGCAGTATTTT. Encoded protein: CASSQGDSGSPQGTQYF.

The chain combines TRBV30 with TRBJ2-1; maybe TRBD2 (6 bases). V lost 3 bases and J 6 bases, leaving 9 bases between the germline ends. This CDR3 spans 12 amino acids. Germline CDR1 reads GTSNPN; CDR2 reads SVGIG (reference sequence). As DNA, the CDR3 is TGTGCCTGGAGGGCCGGGGGCAATGAGCAGTTCTTC. It encodes CAWRAGGNEQFF.

The chain employs TRBV7-9 and TRBJ1-2; D remains ambiguous. The CDR3 is made up of 13 amino acids. Germline V gene data show CDR1 as SEHNR and CDR2 as FQNEAQ (reference sequence). V lost 5 bases, J lost 4 bases, and 11 bases lay in between. In nucleotides, the CDR3 is TGTGCCAGCAGCCAACAGAACTCCTATGGCTACACCTTC. Translation gives CASSQQNSYGYTF.

The chain recombines TRBV19 with TRBJ1-2; D gene uncertain. V lost 6 bases, J lost 4 bases, and 18 bases lay in between. From germline, CDR1 is LNHDA and CDR2 SQIVND (reference sequence). The CDR3 is made up of 15 amino acids. CDR3 sequence: CASRRAPTGAYGYTF. The CDR3 nucleotides read TGTGCCAGTAGGCGCGCTCCCACGGGAGCCTATGGCTACACCTTC.

V is TRBV6-6 and J is TRBJ1-1; no clear D gene. Trimming left V 4 bases short and J 5 bases short, with 8 bases between. The CDR3 extends over 12 amino acids. From germline, CDR1 is MNHNY and CDR2 SVGAGI (reference sequence). As DNA, the CDR3 is TGTGCCAGCAGTTTCCCCGGGACTGAAGCTTTCTTT. Its translation: CASSFPGTEAFF.

The chain uses TRBV7-3 and TRBJ2-7, with a weak D call TRBD2 (5 bases). The germline V gene has CDR1 SGHTA and CDR2 FQGTGA. The CDR3 contains 14 residues. V lost 5 bases and J 2 bases, leaving 13 bases between the germline ends. This chain's CDR3 is CASSPTREAYEQYF. The DNA of the CDR3 is TGTGCCAGCAGCCCTACTAGAGAAGCCTACGAGCAGTACTTC.

The chain links TRBV29-1 to TRBJ1-2; 9 nucleotides align to TRBD1. CDR1 is SQVTM, CDR2 ANQGSEA, per germline. The CDR3 sequence is 14 residues long. V lost 5 bases and J lost 3; bases outside the gene matches: 7. This chain's CDR3 is CSVPVQGADYGYTF. Here the CDR3 DNA reads TGCAGCGTTCCAGTACAGGGGGCGGACTATGGCTACACCTTC.

The V call is TRBV9, the J call TRBJ2-7; 10 bases are shared with TRBD1. The CDR3 totals 15 residues. V lost 5 bases to trimming and J lost 4 bases; unmatched junction nucleotides: 9. CDR1 is SGDLS and CDR2 is YYNGEE in the germline V gene. CDR3: CASSVTGQGGYEQYF. For the CDR3, the DNA is TGTGCCAGCAGTGTTACCGGACAGGGGGGGTACGAGCAGTACTTC. Full variable domain (outside the CDR3, taken from reference TRBV9 and TRBJ2-7): DSGVTQTPKHLITATGQRVTLRCSPRSGDLSVYWYQQSLDQGLQFLIQYYNGEERAKGNILERFSAQQFPDLHSELNLSSLELGDSALYFCASSVTGQGGYEQYFGPGTRLTVT.

V and J are TRBV7-2 and TRBJ2-5, with D possibly matching TRBD2 (6 bases). The CDR3 has 14 amino acids. With 7 bases removed from V and 5 bases from J, the gap between germline ends came to 17 bases. In germline, CDR1 is SGHTA, CDR2 FQGNSA. The CDR3 loop is CASTQRRGLETQYF. The CDR3 DNA reads TGTGCCAGCACCCAGAGGAGGGGCCTCGAGACCCAGTACTTC.

This clone was found a few times. The chain employs TRBV27 and TRBJ1-5; D is ambiguous. Germline CDR1 is MNHEY and CDR2 is SMNVEV (reference sequence). V dropped 2 bases and J dropped 7 bases, with 12 bases sitting between them. The CDR3 sequence is 14 residues long. CDR3 sequence (DNA): TGTGCCAGCAGTTTAGGGAGGGCAGGCCAGCCCCAGCATTTT. Protein product: CASSLGRAGQPQHF.

The gene calls are TRBV6-5 and TRBJ2-6; D unresolved. Germline CDR1 reads MNHEY; CDR2 reads SVGAGI. CDR3 length: 14 amino acids. Trimming removed 1 base from V and 2 bases from J, with 3 bases in between. CDR3 loop: CASSYLAGANVLTF. DNA of the CDR3: TGTGCCAGCAGTTACTTAGCTGGGGCCAACGTCCTGACTTTC.

The genes are TRBV5-1 and TRBJ1-1, with TRBD1 matching 9 bases. V was clipped by 3 bases and J by 0 bases; unmatched bases: 6. This CDR3 contains 16 residues. The germline V gene encodes CDR1 SGHRS and CDR2 YFSETQ. The CDR3 DNA follows: TGCGCCAGCAGCTCGGACAGGGGTTTAATGAACACTGAAGCTTTCTTT. It translates to CASSSDRGLMNTEAFF.

The chain links TRBV4-3 to TRBJ1-1; D is unclear. Trimming shortened V by 0 bases and J by 5 bases, and 13 bases separated the two germline ends. CDR3 length: 15 residues. The germline V gene has CDR1 LGHNA and CDR2 YSLEER. The CDR3 DNA is TGCGCCAGCAGCCAAGATGAAGAGGAATCGACTGAAGCTTTCTTT. It specifies CASSQDEEESTEAFF.

The rearrangement uses TRBV7-3 and TRBJ2-3; D possibly corresponds to TRBD2 (6 bases). The germline gives CDR1 SGHTA, CDR2 FQGTGA. The CDR3 loop spans 13 amino acids. V lost 5 bases and J lost 6, with 12 bases in between. The CDR3 region is CASSRIGRDTQYF. CDR3 sequence (DNA): TGTGCCAGCAGCCGTATAGGGAGGGATACGCAGTATTTT.

To note about this clone: The junction departs from germline at one end; a sequencing error may be responsible. The chain links TRBV7-6 to TRBJ2-5; D is ambiguous. The CDR3 has 11 amino acids. Germline loops: CDR1 SGHVS, CDR2 FNYEAQ. In nucleotides, the CDR3 is TGTGCCAGCACCCTTAGCACTGCCTTGGACTTC. Translated, it gives CASTLSTALDF.

V gene TRBV5-5 combines with J gene TRBJ2-1; 7 nucleotides match TRBD2. Unmatched junction bases numbered 11, after V lost 7 bases and J lost 4 bases. Per the germline V gene, CDR1 is SGHKS and CDR2 is YYEKEE (reference sequence). The CDR3 runs 15 residues. CDR3 sequence: CASYKRGGPYNEQFF. DNA for the CDR3: TGTGCCAGCTACAAACGGGGAGGGCCGTACAATGAGCAGTTCTTC.

The genes are TRBV10-3 and TRBJ2-3; 7 positions match TRBD1. J lost 4 bases, V lost 4 bases, and 5 bases had no gene match. This CDR3 spans 14 amino acids. Per the germline V gene, CDR1 is ENHRY and CDR2 is SYGVKD. The CDR3 sequence: CAISGDSDSDTQYF. In nucleotides, the CDR3 is TGTGCCATCAGTGGGGACAGCGACTCAGATACGCAGTATTTT.

In DNA form, the CDR3 reads TGTGCCAGCAGCTTTCGACTCAGCACAGATACGCAGTATTTT. Its protein is CASSFRLSTDTQYF. This chain uses TRBV5-4 with TRBJ2-3; D is ambiguous. The V end was cut by 2 bases, the J end by 0 bases, with 7 bases between. The CDR3 length is 14 residues. Germline V lookup: CDR1 SGHNT, CDR2 YYREEE (reference sequence).

The chain carries TRBV5-4 and TRBJ2-1; 7 bases are a match to TRBD2. This CDR3 has 15 residues. CDR1 is SGHNT, CDR2 YYREEE, per germline (reference sequence). J was trimmed by 2 bases and V by 4 bases; bases with no gene match: 6. CDR3 sequence (DNA): TGTGCCAGCAGCCTACAAAGCGGGGCCTACAATGAGCAGTTCTTC. Its protein product is CASSLQSGAYNEQFF. Supplemented by reference TRBV5-4 and TRBJ2-1, the full variable domain reads ETGVTQSPTHLIKTRGQQVTLRCSSQSGHNTVSWYQQALGQGPQFIFQYYREEENGRGNFPPRFSGLQFPNYSSELNVNALELDDSALYLCASSLQSGAYNEQFFGPGTRLTVL.

The chain couples TRBV30 to TRBJ1-1; the match to TRBD1 covers 7 bases. Trimming cost V 5 bases and J 0 bases; bases outside gene matches: 3. CDR3 length equals 13 residues. Germline V gives CDR1 GTSNPN, CDR2 SVGIG (reference sequence). The CDR3 is CAWGGQLNTEAFF. The CDR3 DNA sequence: TGTGCCTGGGGGGGACAGTTGAACACTGAAGCTTTCTTT.